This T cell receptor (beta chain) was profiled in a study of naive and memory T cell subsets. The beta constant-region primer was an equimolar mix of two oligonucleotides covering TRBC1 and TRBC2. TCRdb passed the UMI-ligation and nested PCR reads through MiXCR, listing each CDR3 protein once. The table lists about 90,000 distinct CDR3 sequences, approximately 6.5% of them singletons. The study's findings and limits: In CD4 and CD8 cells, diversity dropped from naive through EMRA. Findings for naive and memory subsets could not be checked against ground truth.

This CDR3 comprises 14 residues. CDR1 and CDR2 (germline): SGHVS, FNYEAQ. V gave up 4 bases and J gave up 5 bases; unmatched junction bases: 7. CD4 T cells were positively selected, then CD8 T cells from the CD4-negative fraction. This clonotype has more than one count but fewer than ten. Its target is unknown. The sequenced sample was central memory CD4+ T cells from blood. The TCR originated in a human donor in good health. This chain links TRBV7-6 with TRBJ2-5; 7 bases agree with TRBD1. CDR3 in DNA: TGTGCCAGCAGCTCCTCGACAGGGATGGAGACCCAGTACTTC. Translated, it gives CASSSSTGMETQYF.